This T cell receptor (beta chain) originates from a study of blood T cell repertoires in COVID-19. Study at large: Donors in the United States, Italy and Spain gave samples during acute or convalescent COVID-19. The analysed material was cDNA or gDNA that came from T cells, B-cell-depleted T cells, or PBMCs.

Authors' methods: It was from reference gene primer amplification that nucleated cell counts were estimated. Method: immunoSEQ multiplex PCR; TCRdb's copy keeps in-frame clones and lacks some. V and J calls and clone size are those listed in that table; D and trimming were worked out from the DNA. The sample carries 150,000 to 200,000 clones, 80% to 90% recorded once. The germline gives CDR1 WNHNN, CDR2 SYGVQD (reference sequence). After removal of 5 bases from V and 5 bases from J, the junction contained 12 bases not matched to a gene. CDR3 size: 17 residues. The V gene is TRBV10-1, the J gene TRBJ2-5; 12 nucleotides agree with TRBD1. This clonotype was obtained from a man between 60 and 75 years old with acute or convalescent COVID-19. Sequenced: peripheral blood. The CDR3 here is CASSPGTGGPFRETQYF. In nucleotides, the CDR3 is TGCGCCAGCAGTCCCGGGACAGGGGGCCCCTTTCGGGAGACCCAGTACTTC.